One sample yielded the 19 T cell receptor beta chains listed below, sequenced in a study of monozygotic twins with inflammatory bowel disease. TCRdb reprocessed the 5' RACE reads, keeping one entry per CDR3 protein, no DNA. The table for this sample gives fewer than 400,000 distinct CDR3 sequences. Sample: blood. The receptors derive from a human donor with ulcerative colitis or Crohn's disease, or a healthy co-twin of an affected twin (not recorded which).

This chain joins TRBV5-1 and TRBJ2-3; TCRdb returns TRBD1, unconfirmable since there is no DNA. From germline, CDR1 is SGHRS and CDR2 YFSETQ. CDR3 length: 13 residues. CDR3 sequence: CASSAMTADTQYF.

This sequence joins TRBV7-2 and TRBJ1-5; the D call from TCRdb, TRBD1, cannot be confirmed without DNA. The CDR3 length is 14 residues. Germline V lookup: CDR1 SGHTA, CDR2 FQGNSA. This CDR3 is CASSSRGREQPQHF. Combining the CDR3 with reference TRBV7-2 and TRBJ1-5 gives the whole variable domain GAGVSQSPSNKVTEKGKDVELRCDPISGHTALYWYRQSLGQGLEFLIYFQGNSAPDKSGLPSDRFSAERTGGSVSTLTIQRTQQEDSAVYLCASSSRGREQPQHFGDGTRLSIL.

The V and J genes are TRBV27 and TRBJ2-1. The CDR3 totals 12 residues. Germline CDR1 MNHEY, CDR2 SMNVEV (reference sequence). The CDR3 sequence: CASSFNGNEQFF.

The chain combines TRBV5-1 with TRBJ1-1; TCRdb's assignment of TRBD1 cannot be checked, as there is no DNA. The CDR3 consists of 13 residues. Germline CDR1 is SGHRS and CDR2 is YFSETQ. The CDR3 loop is CASSTTGETEAFF.

The chain has TRBV15 and TRBJ2-4; as DNA is missing, the TRBD2 call by TCRdb cannot be tested. CDR1 LNHNV and CDR2 YYDKDF come from the germline V gene (reference sequence). The CDR3 contains 16 residues. The CDR3 spells CATSRDREGRRNIQYF.

This sequence joins TRBV4-3 and TRBJ2-4; without DNA, the TCRdb call of TRBD2 cannot be checked. Germline V gene lookup returns CDR1 LGHNA and CDR2 YSLEER. This CDR3 region has 16 residues. The CDR3 loop is CASSQVWEGTKNIQYF.

J is TRBJ2-3 and V is TRBV2; TCRdb outputs TRBD1, but without DNA this stays unchecked. CDR3 length: 15 residues. Germline V gene lookup returns CDR1 SNHLY and CDR2 FYNNEI. The CDR3 sequence is CASSVSSAPTDTQYF.

V and J are TRBV2 and TRBJ2-7; with no DNA, the TCRdb D assignment of TRBD1 cannot be verified. The CDR3 is 15 amino acids. Germline V lookup: CDR1 SNHLY, CDR2 FYNNEI. The CDR3 region is CASSRGQAVSYEQYF. Together with reference TRBV2 and TRBJ2-7, the CDR3 gives the full variable domain: EPEVTQTPSHQVTQMGQEVILRCVPISNHLYFYWYRQILGQKVEFLVSFYNNEISEKSEIFDDQFSVERPDGSNFTLKIRSTKLEDSAMYFCASSRGQAVSYEQYFGPGTRLTVT.

The V and J genes are TRBV12-3 or TRBV12-4 and TRBJ2-1. This CDR3 is built from 13 residues. The CDR3 here is CASSLWLNNEQFF.

The chain links TRBV20-1 to TRBJ1-6; TCRdb indicates TRBD1, and absent DNA this call remains unverified. The CDR3 covers 13 residues. CDR1 is DFQATT and CDR2 is SNEGSKA in the germline V gene (reference sequence). CDR3 sequence: CSARTGRDSPLHF.

The chain couples TRBV6-5 to TRBJ2-4; TCRdb's assignment of TRBD1 cannot be checked, as there is no DNA. The CDR3 has 14 amino acids. Germline values: CDR1 MNHEY, CDR2 SVGAGI. CDR3 sequence: CASSYGADRNIQYF.

V and J are TRBV18 and TRBJ2-1; lacking DNA, the TRBD1 call made by TCRdb goes unchecked. CDR3 size: 15 residues. The germline V gene has CDR1 KGHSH and CDR2 LQKENI. The CDR3 protein is CASSPSTGYDNEQFF.

The genes are TRBV25-1 and TRBJ2-1; TCRdb names TRBD1, which stays unverified in the absence of DNA. The germline gives CDR1 MGHDK, CDR2 SYGVNS. The CDR3 spans 15 residues. The CDR3 loop reads CASSPGTGVINEQFF.

The chain is built from TRBV7-9 and TRBJ2-3; the TRBD1 assignment by TCRdb is unverifiable without DNA. Germline assignment: CDR1 SEHNR and CDR2 FQNEAQ (reference sequence). This CDR3 region has 17 residues. This chain's CDR3 is CASSPRRTGGGTDTQYF.

The chain joins TRBV27 to TRBJ2-3; TCRdb lists TRBD2, though no DNA is available to test this call. CDR1 and CDR2 (germline): MNHEY, SMNVEV (reference sequence). The CDR3 runs 16 residues. The CDR3 sequence: CASSHWPGGLQDTQYF.

V usage is TRBV10-2 and J usage is TRBJ2-7; TCRdb's assignment of TRBD1 cannot be checked, as there is no DNA. CDR3 size: 13 residues. CDR1 is WSHSY, CDR2 SAAADI, per germline. The CDR3 sequence is CASSPGSPWEQYF.

The V gene is TRBV7-2, the J gene TRBJ2-7; TCRdb's D gene call, TRBD1, goes unchecked for lack of DNA. The CDR3 sequence is 16 residues long. The germline V gene encodes CDR1 SGHTA and CDR2 FQGNSA. CDR3 sequence reads: CASSRFGGTVAYEQYF.

This chain connects TRBV12-3 or TRBV12-4 to TRBJ2-3; the TCRdb D gene call, TRBD1, has no DNA to confirm it. CDR3 length equals 13 residues. CDR3 region: CASRPGTRDTQYF.

The chain couples TRBV13 to TRBJ2-7; absent DNA, TCRdb's TRBD2 call cannot be checked. Per germline, CDR1 PRHDT and CDR2 FYEKMQ (reference sequence). The CDR3 consists of 16 residues. CDR3 region: CASSLAAGGPSYEQYF.